The rows below give T cell receptor beta chains drawn from one sample of a study of cytomegalovirus exposure and HLA in healthy donors. The data were produced by immunoSEQ multiplex PCR, yet TCRdb's version contains in-frame clones alone and is incomplete. Of over 150,000 clones in the sample, approximately 81% were seen once. Source material: PBMCs. These receptors all come from a woman between 25 and 40 years old in good health and CMV-seropositive. Each CDR3 is given without its conserved first and last residue. The D gene is left open where the match is weak.

CDR3,length,J,V,D
ASSQPGQGYGYT,12,TRBJ1-2,TRBV4-2,TRBD1
ASSRFTEGENTIY,13,TRBJ1-3,TRBV7-9,.
ASSLLQGIGETQY,13,TRBJ2-5,TRBV5-1,TRBD1
SVGLGGGNTEAF,12,TRBJ1-1,TRBV29-1,.
ASRLVMNERGGGNEQF,16,TRBJ2-1,TRBV12-2,.
ASSSPGQGPNEQY,13,TRBJ2-7,TRBV5-4,TRBD1
ASSIGRGGGAHEQY,14,TRBJ2-7,TRBV19,.
ASSHGAYMNTEAF,13,TRBJ1-1,TRBV4-2,.
ASSQKTTNYGYT,12,TRBJ1-2,TRBV4-1,.
ASTQESGGDCF,11,TRBJ2-1,TRBV2,TRBD2
ASSIPVGGGTITEAF,15,TRBJ1-1,TRBV5-4,.
ASRLTSHEQF,10,TRBJ2-1,TRBV5-1,.
ASSIRDRGQPQH,12,TRBJ1-5,TRBV19,TRBD1
ASSPQGGGGADTQY,14,TRBJ2-3,TRBV9,TRBD2
ASSLGDRGRETQY,13,TRBJ2-5,TRBV7-9,TRBD1